Listed here are 9 T cell receptor beta chains from one sample, sequenced in a study of blood T cell repertoires in COVID-19. Some clones are missing from TCRdb's copy, which holds only in-frame ones; the method was immunoSEQ multiplex PCR. The sample has about 23,000 clones; approximately 90% are singletons. The material sequenced was peripheral blood. The receptors here all came from a woman older than 75 with acute or convalescent COVID-19.

The rearrangement joins TRBV18 to TRBJ1-4; no clear D gene. CDR1 is KGHSH and CDR2 is LQKENI in the germline V gene. This CDR3 contains 16 residues. V was shortened by 5 bases and J by 8 bases, with 21 bases between the two germline ends. The CDR3 DNA is TGTGCCAGCTCATTCGGAACTGCTTCCAGGAAAGAAAAACTGTTTTTT. Its protein is CASSFGTASRKEKLFF. Using reference TRBV18 and TRBJ1-4 for the parts outside the CDR3, the full variable domain is NAGVMQNPRHLVRRRGQEARLRCSPMKGHSHVYWYRQLPEEGLKFMVYLQKENIIDESGMPKERFSAEFPKEGPSILRIQQVVRGDSAAYFCASSFGTASRKEKLFFGSGTQLSVL.

The V and J genes are TRBV16 and TRBJ1-6; D may be TRBD1 (5 bases). The CDR3 runs to 17 residues. V was pared by 1 base and J by 4 bases, with 14 bases between. CDR1 is KGHSY and CDR2 is FQNENV in the germline V gene. The CDR3 DNA reads as TGTGCCAGCAGCCAATGGAGGGTTCGACAGTATAATTCACCCCTCCACTTT. It encodes CASSQWRVRQYNSPLHF.

This clone was found once. The J gene is TRBJ2-7, the V gene TRBV7-2; 8 nucleotides match TRBD2. V trimming: 6 bases; J trimming: 2 bases; junction bases outside the gene matches: 9. Germline CDR1 reads SGHTA; CDR2 reads FQGNSA. This CDR3 is built from 15 residues. This CDR3 is CASSSLAGGAYEQYF. For the CDR3, the DNA is TGTGCCAGCAGTAGTCTAGCGGGCGGAGCCTACGAGCAGTACTTC.

This clone was detected only once. CDR3 sequence (DNA): TGCGCCAGCAGCCAAGATTCGGCGGACAGGGGTTACACTGAAGCTTTCTTT. As protein: CASSQDSADRGYTEAFF. The rearrangement joins TRBV4-3 to TRBJ1-1; 9 nucleotides agree with TRBD1. Germline CDR1 is LGHNA and CDR2 is YSLEER. The length of the CDR3 is 17 residues. V lost 0 bases, J lost 3 bases, and 8 bases stayed unmatched.

This clone was recorded a few times. V and J are TRBV30 and TRBJ2-3, with 9 bases lining up with TRBD1. Germline V gives CDR1 GTSNPN, CDR2 SVGIG (reference sequence). The V segment lost 7 bases and the J segment 5 bases; nucleotides outside the gene matches: 7. The CDR3 loop spans 13 amino acids. The CDR3 loop is CALRTGAGDTQYF. CDR3 coding DNA: TGTGCCTTGAGGACAGGGGCGGGAGATACGCAGTATTTT.

The V and J genes are TRBV30 and TRBJ1-3; D is possibly TRBD1 (5 bases). Germline loops: CDR1 GTSNPN, CDR2 SVGIG (reference sequence). The CDR3 sequence is 13 residues long. V was pared by 4 bases and J by 3 bases, with 10 bases between. Written as DNA, the CDR3 is TGTGCCTGGATAGGGGCATTTGGAAACACCATATATTTT. Protein product: CAWIGAFGNTIYF.

This clone was counted between two and nine times. The J gene is TRBJ1-6, the V gene TRBV2, with D possibly being TRBD1 (5 bases). Per the germline V gene, CDR1 is SNHLY and CDR2 is FYNNEI. Trimming cost V 6 bases and J 7 bases, with 16 bases left between them. The CDR3 runs 15 residues. CDR3 nucleotide sequence: TGTGCCAGCAGGGACTGGGGGGTAGCAAATTCACCCCTCCACTTT. It translates to CASRDWGVANSPLHF.

The V and J genes are TRBV30 and TRBJ1-1; 7 positions match TRBD1. This CDR3 is built from 13 residues. The V gene end was trimmed by 5 bases and the J gene end by 4 bases; junction bases not matched to a gene: 7. Germline V lookup: CDR1 GTSNPN, CDR2 SVGIG (reference sequence). CDR3 DNA sequence: TGTGCCTGGTCCCGGGACAGCCTCACTGAAGCTTTCTTT. It is translated as CAWSRDSLTEAFF.

CDR3 DNA: TGCGCCAGCAGCCAAGAGACCTCTTGGACAGGGAAGATCGCCGGGGAGCTGTTTTTT. It yields the protein CASSQETSWTGKIAGELFF. The chain couples TRBV4-1 to TRBJ2-2, with 8 bases aligning to TRBD1. Germline values: CDR1 MGHRA, CDR2 YSYEKL. V shed 0 bases and J 6 bases; nucleotides not matched to a gene: 15. The CDR3 is 19 amino acids.